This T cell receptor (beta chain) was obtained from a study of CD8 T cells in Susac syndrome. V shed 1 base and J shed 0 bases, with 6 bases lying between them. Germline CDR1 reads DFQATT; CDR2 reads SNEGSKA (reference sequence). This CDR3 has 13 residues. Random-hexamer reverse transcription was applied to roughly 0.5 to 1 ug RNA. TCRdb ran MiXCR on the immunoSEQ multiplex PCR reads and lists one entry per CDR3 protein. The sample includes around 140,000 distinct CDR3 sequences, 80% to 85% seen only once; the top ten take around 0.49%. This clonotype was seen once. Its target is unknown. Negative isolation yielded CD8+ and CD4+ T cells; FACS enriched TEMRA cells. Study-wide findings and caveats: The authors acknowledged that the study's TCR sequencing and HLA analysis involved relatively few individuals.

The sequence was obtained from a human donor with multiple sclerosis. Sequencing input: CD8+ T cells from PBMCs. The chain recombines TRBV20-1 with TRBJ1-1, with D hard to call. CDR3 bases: TGCAGTGCTAGAGGTCGTATGAACACTGAAGCTTTCTTT. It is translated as CSARGRMNTEAFF.